What follows are 11 T cell receptor beta chains derived from one specimen sequenced in a study of shared clonotypes between healthy human individuals (dated by TCRdb to the early 2020s). The library came from the immunoSEQ multiplex PCR assay. This is the immuneACCESS table as TCRdb keeps it, with only in-frame sequences that have V and J called. A part of the clones is gone; compared with another copy, unresolved V genes explain less than half, and the rest is unexplained. This sample comprises 2 million to 2.5 million clones, roughly 95% of them detected only once. More than 0.1% of the sample belongs to the ten largest clones. Sequencing input: naive CD4+ T cells sorted from blood. The cell subset or site label, as the study defines it: CD45RA+ positively selected. The receptors stem from a man between 18 and 35 years old in good health.

In its sample, this clone was seen once. This rearrangement joins TRBV4-3 to TRBJ2-7, with D hard to call. Looked up from germline, CDR1 is LGHNA and CDR2 is YSLEER. The CDR3 is 13 amino acids. Trimming removed 2 bases from V and 6 bases from J, with 11 bases in between. The CDR3 here is CASSQKSFSEQYF. The CDR3, as DNA: TGCGCCAGCAGCCAAAAGTCATTCTCCGAGCAGTACTTC.

Comment on this clone: Other DNA sequences of this sample code for an identical CDR3. The chain employs TRBV5-1 and TRBJ2-3; 10 bases agree with TRBD1. CDR1 is SGHRS and CDR2 is YFSETQ in the germline V gene. Losses at the gene ends were 3 bases for V and 3 bases for J; bases not matched to a gene: 4. This CDR3 contains 15 residues. The CDR3, as DNA: TGCGCCAGCAGCTCGACAGGGGGCTTAACAGATACGCAGTATTTT. It yields the protein CASSSTGGLTDTQYF. The full variable domain, with the rest looked up from reference TRBV5-1 and TRBJ2-3, is KAGVTQTPRYLIKTRGQQVTLSCSPISGHRSVSWYQQTPGQGLQFLFEYFSETQRNKGNFPGRFSGRQFSNSRSEMNVSTLELGDSALYLCASSSTGGLTDTQYFGPGTRLTVL.

This clone showed up just once. The chain recombines TRBV27 with TRBJ1-2, with D perhaps TRBD1 (5 bases). The germline V gene has CDR1 MNHEY and CDR2 SMNVEV (reference sequence). The V and J ends lost 5 bases and 3 bases respectively, with 16 bases between them. The CDR3 has 15 amino acids. The CDR3 DNA reads TGTGCCAGCAGTGTGACTCCCACAGGAGACTATGGCTACACCTTC. It specifies CASSVTPTGDYGYTF.

The genes are TRBV6-6 and TRBJ2-1; 8 bases are a match to TRBD1. With 6 bases clipped from V and 6 bases from J, the junction kept 13 bases outside the gene matches. Germline V lookup: CDR1 MNHNY, CDR2 SVGAGI (reference sequence). The CDR3 extends over 16 amino acids. The CDR3 is CASRIRQGARVNEQFF. The CDR3 coding sequence is TGTGCCAGCAGGATACGTCAGGGGGCGCGGGTCAATGAGCAGTTCTTC.

Of note for this clone: This specimen includes other DNA sequences encoding the same CDR3. The chain combines TRBV18 with TRBJ2-7; the match to TRBD1 covers 10 bases. Germline values: CDR1 KGHSH, CDR2 LQKENI. The trim removed 4 bases at V and 6 bases at J, leaving 6 bases unmatched. The CDR3 extends over 14 amino acids. CDR3 region: CASSQGQGVGEQYF. CDR3 nucleotides: TGTGCCAGCTCACAAGGACAGGGGGTTGGCGAGCAGTACTTC. Full variable domain (remainder filled in from reference TRBV18 and TRBJ2-7): NAGVMQNPRHLVRRRGQEARLRCSPMKGHSHVYWYRQLPEEGLKFMVYLQKENIIDESGMPKERFSAEFPKEGPSILRIQQVVRGDSAAYFCASSQGQGVGEQYFGPGTRLTVT.

The chain combines TRBV29-1 with TRBJ1-5; the D gene is possibly TRBD1 (5 bases). Per germline, CDR1 SQVTM and CDR2 ANQGSEA. This CDR3 has 12 residues. V shed 7 bases and J shed 4 bases, with 11 bases lying between them. CDR3 bases: TGCAGCGGCGGGGGAGAAAATCAGCCCCAGCATTTT. It yields the protein CSGGGENQPQHF.

This sequence joins TRBV5-1 and TRBJ1-1; perhaps TRBD1 as D (5 bases). Trimming removed 4 bases at V and 1 base at J, with 14 bases between. The CDR3 is 15 amino acids. From germline, CDR1 is SGHRS and CDR2 YFSETQ. For the CDR3, the DNA is TGCGCCAGCAGCCACCTCGGGGGGGAGAACACTGAAGCTTTCTTT. Protein: CASSHLGGENTEAFF.

The genes are TRBV18 and TRBJ2-7; D is perhaps TRBD1 (6 bases). Germline CDR1 KGHSH, CDR2 LQKENI. Trimming pared 2 bases from V and 1 base from J, leaving 9 bases between. This CDR3 contains 14 residues. CDR3 sequence: CASSPARGSYEQYF. The CDR3 nucleotides read TGTGCCAGCTCACCAGCCAGGGGTTCCTACGAGCAGTACTTC.

The J gene is TRBJ2-2, the V gene TRBV5-1; D tentatively reads TRBD1 or TRBD2 (5 bases each). The CDR3 is 15 amino acids. Germline lookup yields CDR1 SGHRS and CDR2 YFSETQ. Trimming removed 3 bases at V and 3 bases at J, with 12 bases between. The chain's CDR3 is CASSSGDLYTGELFF. Written as DNA, the CDR3 is TGCGCCAGCAGCTCTGGGGACCTCTACACCGGGGAGCTGTTTTTT.

The V call is TRBV6-1, the J call TRBJ2-2; a weak D match, TRBD2 (5 bases). V was pared by 2 bases and J by 8 bases, with 15 bases between. This CDR3 contains 15 residues. Germline V gene lookup returns CDR1 MNHNS and CDR2 SASEGT. CDR3 sequence (DNA): TGTGCCAGCAGTGAACTGGTGCGGGTGTCGGGGGAGCTGTTTTTT. Protein product: CASSELVRVSGELFF.

The chain combines TRBV6-5 with TRBJ2-7, with 10 bases fitting TRBD2. Germline V gene lookup returns CDR1 MNHEY and CDR2 SVGAGI. V dropped 5 bases and J dropped 6; count of bases not matched to a gene: 4. The CDR3 is 13 amino acids. The CDR3 loop is CASSPLAGGEQYF. The DNA for the CDR3 is TGTGCCAGCAGTCCTTTAGCGGGGGGCGAGCAGTACTTC.